The 30 T cell receptor beta chains reported below all come from one sample, sequenced in a study of T cells in Graves' hyperthyroidism and ophthalmopathy. Amplified regions were TCR beta CDR3 sequences from RNA transcripts. TCR CDR3 underwent first-round RT-PCR with the HTBI primer set. TCRdb itself ran the multiplex PCR reads through MiXCR, one entry per CDR3 protein. Among roughly 570,000 distinct CDR3 sequences listed, about 45% were seen once. Specimen: peripheral blood or thyroid tissue (not recorded which). These receptors were taken from a woman under 30 with Graves' hyperthyroidism.

This clonotype showed up many times. The V gene is TRBV28, the J gene TRBJ1-2; TRBD1 might be the D (5 bases). The CDR3 runs to 11 residues. V lost 6 bases and J 8 bases, leaving 10 bases between the germline ends. Germline loops: CDR1 MDHEN, CDR2 SYDVKM. The CDR3 DNA reads TGTGCCAGCAGGTGGGACCGGGGCTACACCTTC. It encodes CASRWDRGYTF.

Comment on this clonotype: One end of the junction varies from germline; a read error may be responsible. The chain is built from TRBV5-1 and TRBJ1-2, with TRBD1 as a possible D gene (6 bases). Germline values: CDR1 SGHRS, CDR2 YFSETQ. The CDR3 runs 13 residues. The chain's CDR3 is CTSSLLTGGGYAF. The DNA for the CDR3 is TGCACCAGCAGCTTGTTGACAGGCGGTGGCTACGCCTTC.

The rearrangement joins TRBV30 to TRBJ2-7; D is unresolved. Germline CDR1 and CDR2: GTSNPN and SVGIG (reference sequence). CDR3 length equals 13 residues. Trimming cost V 2 bases and J 0 bases, with 8 bases left between them. In nucleotides, the CDR3 is TGTGCCTGGAGTTCAGGCGGCTCCTACGAGCAGTACTTC. Its translation is CAWSSGGSYEQYF.

This clonotype was seen many times. This chain connects TRBV10-3 to TRBJ2-3; a possible D gene is TRBD1 (5 bases). The V end lost 6 bases, the J end lost 5 bases, and 6 bases lay between the germline ends. The CDR3 spans 11 residues. Per the germline V gene, CDR1 is ENHRY and CDR2 is SYGVKD. The chain's CDR3 is CAISDRDTQYF. The CDR3 DNA sequence: TGTGCCATCAGCGACAGAGATACGCAGTATTTT.

The V and J genes are TRBV11-3 and TRBJ2-7; 11 bases line up with TRBD2. The DNA end favors TRBJ2-1, so the J call may be wrong. The CDR3 is made up of 15 amino acids. Germline CDR1 and CDR2: SGHNT and YENEEA. The CDR3 coding sequence is TGTGCCAGCAGCCTCATAGCGGGAGGGGAGGATGAGCAGTTCTTC. As protein: CASSLIAGGEDEQFF.

The V gene is TRBV7-1, the J gene TRBJ2-7; 7 bases match TRBD1. TRBV7-1 is recorded as an ORF, its role being uncertain. CDR3 length equals 14 residues. Trimming cost V 2 bases and J 6 bases; bases outside gene matches: 7. CDR3: CASSSPQGSGEQYF. The CDR3 bases are TGTGCCAGCAGCTCACCACAGGGGTCCGGCGAGCAGTACTTC.

This clonotype has a count of ten or more. The chain couples TRBV7-9 to TRBJ1-2, with D hard to call. V lost 3 bases to trimming and J lost 7 bases, with 15 bases between them. This CDR3 spans 14 amino acids. Germline values: CDR1 SEHNR, CDR2 FQNEAQ (reference sequence). The CDR3 sequence is CASSFGGGEGGYTF. CDR3 nucleotides: TGTGCCAGCAGCTTCGGCGGCGGCGAGGGTGGCTACACCTTC. The full variable domain, in which reference TRBV7-9 and TRBJ1-2 provide the parts outside the CDR3, is DTGVSQNPRHKITKRGQNVTFRCDPISEHNRLYWYRQTLGQGPEFLTYFQNEAQLEKSRLLSDRFSAERPKGSFSTLEIQRTEQGDSAMYLCASSFGGGEGGYTFGSGTRLTVV.

This clonotype came up many times. The chain links TRBV18 to TRBJ1-1, with D unresolved. The germline gives CDR1 KGHSH, CDR2 LQKENI. This CDR3 region has 12 residues. Trimming shortened V by 1 base and J by 8 bases, and 8 bases separated the two germline ends. Here the CDR3 DNA reads TGTGCCAGCTCACCACGGGCAGACGAAGCTTTCTTT. Protein product: CASSPRADEAFF.

This clonotype turned up a few times. The V gene is TRBV10-3, the J gene TRBJ2-3; 14 bases are a match to TRBD2. Germline V gene sequence: CDR1 ENHRY, CDR2 SYGVKD. After removal of 7 bases from V and 4 bases from J, the junction contained 7 bases not matched to a gene. The CDR3 consists of 16 residues. The CDR3, as DNA: TGTGCCATCACCGATCCGACTAGCGGGAGGGCAGATACGCAGTATTTT. Translation: CAITDPTSGRADTQYF.

For this clonotype: A much larger clone sits a single nucleotide away, making a read error possible. The chain recombines TRBV11-3 with TRBJ2-7, with D possibly TRBD1 on 6 matching bases. This CDR3 is 14 amino acids long. Germline loops: CDR1 SGHNT, CDR2 YENEEA. The CDR3 DNA reads as TGTGCCAGCAGCGCCGCCGGGACAAAGTACGAGCGGTACTTC. The encoded protein is CASSAAGTKYERYF. Full variable domain (rest looked up from reference TRBV11-3 and TRBJ2-7): EAGVVQSPRYKIIEKKQPVAFWCNPISGHNTLYWYLQNLGQGPELLIRYENEEAVDDSQLPKDRFSAERLKGVDSTLKIQPAELGDSAVYLCASSAAGTKYERYFGPGTRLTVT.

The rearrangement uses TRBV4-3 and TRBJ1-4; TRBD1 might be the D (5 bases). The CDR3 consists of 17 residues. Germline V gene lookup returns CDR1 LGHNA and CDR2 YSLEER. Trimming stripped 0 bases from V and 4 bases from J, with 15 bases between. The CDR3 coding sequence is TGCGCCAGCAGCCAAGAGATTTCCGGGACGGATAATGAAAAACTGTTTTTT. Protein product: CASSQEISGTDNEKLFF.

The chain combines TRBV19 with TRBJ1-1; no firm D call. Deletions cut 3 bases from V and 0 bases from J, with 11 bases between. CDR1 is LNHDA, CDR2 SQIVND, per germline (reference sequence). The CDR3 loop spans 15 amino acids. The CDR3 loop reads CASSMTRTLNTEAFF. Here the CDR3 DNA reads TGTGCCAGTAGTATGACCAGGACCCTGAACACTGAAGCTTTCTTT.

This clonotype was detected ten times or more. The chain has TRBV6-5 and TRBJ2-7, with 11 nucleotides matching TRBD2. The CDR3 is 15 amino acids. Germline lookup yields CDR1 MNHEY and CDR2 SVGAGI. V lost 1 base and J lost 5; bases outside the gene matches: 4. The CDR3 reads CASSYLASGRNEQYF. In DNA, the CDR3 is TGTGCCAGCAGTTACTTGGCTAGCGGGAGGAACGAGCAGTACTTC.

This chain uses TRBV20-1 with TRBJ1-4, with D maybe TRBD1 (5 bases). Looked up from germline, CDR1 is DFQATT and CDR2 is SNEGSKA (reference sequence). V lost 3 bases and J 5 bases, leaving 16 bases between the germline ends. The length of the CDR3 is 15 residues. CDR3 sequence (DNA): TGCAGTGCTAGTGCCTTCGGGGGGGGGAATGAAAAACTGTTTTTT. This encodes CSASAFGGGNEKLFF.

The chain combines TRBV2 with TRBJ1-1, with TRBD1 identical over 7 bases. Trimming cost V 8 bases and J 2 bases; bases outside gene matches: 5. CDR3 size: 13 residues. CDR1 and CDR2 (germline): SNHLY, FYNNEI. The CDR3 region has the DNA TGTGCCAGCCGGAACAGGGGCAACACTGAAGCTTTCTTT. It specifies CASRNRGNTEAFF.

V and J are TRBV15 and TRBJ1-2; D might be TRBD1 (5 bases). The CDR3 covers 11 residues. Germline assignment: CDR1 LNHNV and CDR2 YYDKDF (reference sequence). The CDR3 DNA follows: TGTGCTGCAGCCGGGGGCTATGGCTACACCTTC. Protein sequence: CAAAGGYGYTF. Full variable domain (remainder filled in from reference TRBV15 and TRBJ1-2): DAMVIQNPRYQVTQFGKPVTLSCSQTLNHNVMYWYQQKSSQAPKLLFHYYDKDFNNEADTPDNFQSRRPNTSFCFLDIRSPGLGDTAMYLCAAAGGYGYTFGSGTRLTVV.

Turning to this clonotype: A much larger clone lies one base from this, so it may be a read error. The V and J genes are TRBV10-3 and TRBJ2-5; D call uncertain. The CDR3 length is 11 residues. Germline values: CDR1 ENHRY, CDR2 SYGVKD. Trimming removed 6 bases from V and 7 bases from J, with 9 bases in between. CDR3 sequence reads: CAIRQEVTQYF. In nucleotides, the CDR3 is TGTGCCATCAGACAAGAAGTGACCCAGTACTTC.

The chain joins TRBV24-1 to TRBJ1-5, with a tentative D call TRBD1 (5 bases). This CDR3 has 16 residues. Between the trimmed V and J ends, which lost 5 bases and 1 base, there was a span of 14 bases. Germline CDR1 is KGHDR and CDR2 is SFDVKD. The CDR3 region is CATSGPSGASNQPQHF. The CDR3 bases are TGTGCCACCAGTGGTCCCAGTGGGGCGAGCAATCAGCCCCAGCATTTT.

For this clonotype: The conserved phenylalanine or tryptophan is not found at the CDR3 terminus, so this likely reflects a read error. The chain links TRBV7-3 to TRBJ1-1; a weak D match, TRBD1 (5 bases). CDR1 and CDR2 from the germline V gene are SGHTA and FQGTGA. CDR3 size: 14 residues. CDR3 bases: TGCGCCAGCAGCCCCGACGCAGGGATAACTGAAGCTTTCCTT. Its translation: CASSPDAGITEAFL.

The chain has TRBV10-3 and TRBJ1-5; TRBD1 agrees at 7 bases. V dropped 8 bases and J dropped 7; count of bases not matched to a gene: 8. This CDR3 is built from 13 residues. Germline values: CDR1 ENHRY, CDR2 SYGVKD. CDR3 amino acids: CAISGTARQPQHF. The CDR3, as DNA: TGTGCCATCTCCGGGACAGCCCGACAGCCCCAGCATTTT.

There are many counts of this clonotype. This rearrangement joins TRBV7-9 to TRBJ1-1; no definite D call. Trimming stripped 1 base from V and 4 bases from J, with 13 bases between. Germline CDR1 is SEHNR and CDR2 is FQNEAQ (reference sequence). The CDR3 is 15 amino acids. The DNA for the CDR3 is TGTGCCAGCAGCTTAGGGGAGCCTCTGGCCACTGAAGCTTTCTTT. It yields the protein CASSLGEPLATEAFF.

V is TRBV4-2 and J is TRBJ2-3, with D perhaps TRBD1 (7 bases). The CDR3 totals 16 residues. V was trimmed by 4 bases and J by 6 bases, leaving 20 bases between them. Per the germline V gene, CDR1 is LGHNA and CDR2 is YNFKEQ. CDR3 in amino acids: CASSPGDSSAEDTQYF. The CDR3 DNA follows: TGTGCCAGCAGCCCGGGGGACAGCTCCGCGGAGGATACGCAGTATTTT.

Comment on this clonotype: A clone one base away is much larger, so this may be a read error. V is TRBV12-3 or TRBV12-4 and J is TRBJ2-2, with D possibly being TRBD1 (6 bases). This CDR3 region has 15 residues. In DNA form, the CDR3 reads TGTGCCAGCAGTTTAAGGGGGATGGGCACCGGGGAGCTGGTTTTT. This codes for CASSLRGMGTGELVF.

Worth noting for this clonotype: A much larger clone lies one base from this, so it may be a read error. The CDR3 loop is CACSYDFGWPYEQYF. DNA for the CDR3: TGTGCCTGCAGCTACGACTTCGGATGGCCCTACGAGCAGTACTTC. This chain connects TRBV7-9 to TRBJ2-7; D is unresolved. Germline V gene sequence: CDR1 SEHNR, CDR2 FQNEAQ (reference sequence). The CDR3 runs 15 residues.

This clonotype was observed many times. The rearrangement uses TRBV19 and TRBJ2-6; D gene ambiguous. The CDR3 extends over 15 amino acids. From germline, CDR1 is LNHDA and CDR2 SQIVND (reference sequence). The V gene lost 5 bases and the J gene lost 2 bases, with 10 bases spanning the gap. The CDR3 sequence: CASSPSEAGANVLTF. In DNA, the CDR3 is TGTGCCAGTAGTCCGTCAGAGGCTGGGGCCAACGTCCTGACTTTC.

This chain uses TRBV24-1 with TRBJ2-7; D possibly uses TRBD1 or TRBD2 (5 bases each). Trimming left V 9 bases short and J 3 bases short, with 8 bases between. CDR3 length: 11 residues. From germline, CDR1 is KGHDR and CDR2 SFDVKD. CDR3 loop: CATGDGYEQYF. The DNA for the CDR3 is TGTGCCACCGGGGACGGCTACGAGCAGTACTTC.

V and J are TRBV7-9 and TRBJ1-2; D gene unclear. Deletions cut 5 bases from V and 12 bases from J, with 31 bases between. The CDR3 is made up of 17 amino acids. From germline, CDR1 is SEHNR and CDR2 FQNEAQ (reference sequence). CDR3 DNA: TGTGCCAGCAGCAGACGTGGGTTCGTGGGCTCGAGCTCTGGAAACACCTTC. Its protein product is CASSRRGFVGSSSGNTF. The complete variable domain, with remaining parts taken from reference TRBV7-9 and TRBJ1-2, reads DTGVSQNPRHKITKRGQNVTFRCDPISEHNRLYWYRQTLGQGPEFLTYFQNEAQLEKSRLLSDRFSAERPKGSFSTLEIQRTEQGDSAMYLCASSRRGFVGSSSGNTFGSGTRLTVV.

This clonotype was observed many times. The J gene is TRBJ1-1, the V gene TRBV5-1, with TRBD1 matching over 9 bases. V trimming: 0 bases; J trimming: 5 bases; junction bases outside the gene matches: 14. The CDR3 spans 18 residues. The germline CDR1 and CDR2 sequences are SGHRS and YFSETQ. The CDR3, as DNA: TGCGCCAGCAGCTTGGGGGCAACCGGGACAGGGTCTAAGACTGAAGCTTTCTTT. It yields the protein CASSLGATGTGSKTEAFF.

This clonotype was observed at least ten times. The chain recombines TRBV5-1 with TRBJ1-1; D may be TRBD1 (6 bases). From germline, CDR1 is SGHRS and CDR2 YFSETQ. This CDR3 is built from 13 residues. V was shortened by 4 bases and J by 5 bases, with 12 bases between the two germline ends. The CDR3, as DNA: TGCGCCAGCAGCACAGGGAGGGGGACTGAAGCTTTCTTT. Protein product: CASSTGRGTEAFF.

The chain uses TRBV11-3 and TRBJ2-6, with 12 bases matching TRBD2. The CDR3 extends over 21 amino acids. After removal of 8 bases from V and 0 bases from J, the junction contained 17 bases not matched to a gene. Germline CDR1 reads SGHNT; CDR2 reads YENEEA. The CDR3 DNA reads as TGTGCCAGCCGAAACCCAATCCCGGGACTAGCGGGTTTCTCTGGGGCCAACGTCCTGACTTTC. It specifies CASRNPIPGLAGFSGANVLTF.